Each of the 32 T cell receptor beta chains below was sequenced from the same sample in a study of beta chain features in type 1 diabetes. These receptors lack a known antigen. Sequencing targeted expressed TCRB transcripts, as all isolated RNA had been reverse transcribed. Generated by immunoSEQ multiplex PCR, the TCRdb table keeps only in-frame clones and is missing some. In the table there are some 280,000 clones, approximately 15% of which are singletons. General observations from the study: Moderate yet significant TCRB CDR3 shortening was seen in Type 1 diabetes patients in all four CD4+ subsets.

Sequencing used naive CD4+ T cells from blood. The receptors stem from a man younger than 45 with type 1 diabetes.

This clone has a handful of counts. DNA of the CDR3: TGTGCCAGCAGGGATTTTCTACAGGTGCCGCGGGGCTACACCTTC. It codes for CASRDFLQVPRGYTF. The gene calls are TRBV6-1 and TRBJ1-2, with a possible D match to TRBD1 (5 bases). Germline V lookup: CDR1 MNHNS, CDR2 SASEGT. The CDR3 sequence is 15 residues long. The V end lost 6 bases, the J end lost 8 bases, and 22 bases lay between the germline ends.

This clone was found a few times. The V and J genes are TRBV4-2 and TRBJ1-2; the D gene is possibly TRBD1 (5 bases). Germline CDR1 is LGHNA and CDR2 is YNFKEQ. This CDR3 comprises 12 residues. V shed 1 base and J shed 8 bases, with 8 bases lying between them. The CDR3 bases are TGTGCCAGCAGCCAAGGACAGTTCGGCTACACCTTC. It codes for CASSQGQFGYTF.

Only a few counts were recorded for this clone. The gene calls are TRBV28 and TRBJ2-7; perhaps TRBD2 as D (6 bases). Per germline, CDR1 MDHEN and CDR2 SYDVKM. There are 15 residues in the CDR3. V dropped 7 bases and J dropped 7 bases, with 23 bases sitting between them. CDR3 coding DNA: TGTGCCAGCAATGGGGTTGCAAGGGGCCGGGAGGAGCAGTACTTC. It codes for CASNGVARGREEQYF.

This sequence joins TRBV5-4 and TRBJ2-3; 9 bases agree with TRBD2. Germline V CDR1 and CDR2: SGHNT, YYREEE (reference sequence). This CDR3 is built from 14 residues. Trimming at V came to 5 bases and at J to 6 bases, leaving 7 bases not matched to a gene. CDR3 in DNA: TGTGCCAGCAGACCCGCGGGGGGGGTTGATACGCAGTATTTT. It translates to CASRPAGGVDTQYF.

This sequence joins TRBV6-4 and TRBJ1-4; perhaps TRBD1 as D (5 bases). There are 14 residues in the CDR3. Germline CDR1 is MRHNA and CDR2 is SNTAGT. Trimming removed 3 bases from V and 7 bases from J, with 12 bases in between. For the CDR3, the DNA is TGTGCCAGCAGTGAGCAGCAGGGATCTGAAAAACTGTTTTTT. It translates to CASSEQQGSEKLFF.

The chain uses TRBV18 and TRBJ1-4, with D unclear. The CDR3 loop spans 14 amino acids. V was trimmed by 1 base and J by 2 bases, leaving 5 bases between them. Germline CDR1 KGHSH, CDR2 LQKENI. Here the CDR3 reads CASSPQRTNEKLFF. CDR3 DNA sequence: TGTGCCAGCTCACCACAGAGGACTAATGAAAAACTGTTTTTT.

This clone was seen a handful of times. This rearrangement joins TRBV30 to TRBJ1-1; a possible D gene is TRBD1 (6 bases). CDR1 and CDR2 (germline): GTSNPN, SVGIG (reference sequence). Between the trimmed V and J ends, which lost 7 bases and 7 bases, there was a span of 16 bases. The CDR3 length is 12 residues. CDR3 loop: CASNRDTDEAFF. The CDR3 nucleotides are TGTGCCTCCAACCGGGACACTGATGAAGCTTTCTTT.

The chain joins TRBV7-9 to TRBJ1-4; 8 bases are shared with TRBD1. The CDR3 spans 14 residues. The ends lost 5 bases at V and 6 bases at J; junction bases unmatched: 5. Germline values: CDR1 SEHNR, CDR2 FQNEAQ (reference sequence). CDR3 DNA: TGTGCCAGCAGCCGGACAGGGCGTTATGAAAAACTGTTTTTT. It encodes CASSRTGRYEKLFF.

For this clone: This same CDR3 is encoded by further DNA sequences in the sample. V is TRBV30 and J is TRBJ1-5; D unclear. The CDR3 extends over 13 amino acids. Germline V gene sequence: CDR1 GTSNPN, CDR2 SVGIG (reference sequence). V was pared by 0 bases and J by 2 bases, with 5 bases between. As DNA, the CDR3 is TGTGCCTGGAGTGTGGCGGGCAATCAGCCCCAGCATTTT. Translation gives CAWSVAGNQPQHF.

J is TRBJ2-3 and V is TRBV7-2; 8 nucleotides align to TRBD1. CDR1 and CDR2 from the germline V gene are SGHTA and FQGNSA. The CDR3 is 15 residues long. V shed 5 bases and J 5 bases; nucleotides not matched to a gene: 9. CDR3 amino acids: CASSPRTGGKDTQYF. The CDR3 DNA is TGTGCCAGCAGCCCCCGTACAGGGGGGAAAGATACGCAGTATTTT. The whole variable domain, remainder taken from reference TRBV7-2 and TRBJ2-3, is GAGVSQSPSNKVTEKGKDVELRCDPISGHTALYWYRQSLGQGLEFLIYFQGNSAPDKSGLPSDRFSAERTGGSVSTLTIQRTQQEDSAVYLCASSPRTGGKDTQYFGPGTRLTVL.

This clone has just a few counts. This chain links TRBV5-1 with TRBJ2-1, with 14 positions matching TRBD2. The trim removed 4 bases at V and 7 bases at J, leaving 4 bases unmatched. Germline loops: CDR1 SGHRS, CDR2 YFSETQ. CDR3 length: 15 residues. The CDR3 region is CASSGTSGSRNEQFF. In DNA, the CDR3 is TGCGCCAGCAGCGGGACTAGCGGGAGTCGAAATGAGCAGTTCTTC.

This rearrangement joins TRBV28 to TRBJ2-5; D not resolved. CDR3 length: 12 residues. The germline V gene encodes CDR1 MDHEN and CDR2 SYDVKM. V was clipped by 3 bases and J by 2 bases, with 4 bases between them. The CDR3, as DNA: TGTGCCAGCAGTTTTGCGCAAGAGACCCAGTACTTC. Protein: CASSFAQETQYF.

This clone turned up a few times. This chain joins TRBV9 and TRBJ2-7; 7 positions agree with TRBD2. The J segment lost 5 bases and the V segment lost 4 bases, leaving 12 bases of the junction unmatched. Germline V lookup: CDR1 SGDLS, CDR2 YYNGEE. The CDR3 totals 15 residues. The CDR3 bases are TGTGCCAGCAGCCTCTTCGGGGGGAGGGAGGACGAGCAGTACTTC. Protein product: CASSLFGGREDEQYF.

V and J are TRBV9 and TRBJ2-3; 7 bases are shared with TRBD1. CDR3 length equals 14 residues. V shed 3 bases and J 4 bases; nucleotides not matched to a gene: 5. Germline CDR1 reads SGDLS; CDR2 reads YYNGEE. CDR3 DNA: TGTGCCAGCAGCGGACAGGGTTTGGCAGATACGCAGTATTTT. Translating it yields CASSGQGLADTQYF.

This chain's CDR3 is CASSLSSGAGENEQFF. The CDR3, as DNA: TGTGCCAGCAGTTTATCCTCAGGAGCGGGAGAAAATGAGCAGTTCTTC. V usage is TRBV28 and J usage is TRBJ2-1; 8 bases line up with TRBD2. The CDR3 length is 16 residues. Germline V gives CDR1 MDHEN, CDR2 SYDVKM. Trimming cost V 1 base and J 7 bases; bases outside gene matches: 9.

The V and J genes are TRBV5-1 and TRBJ1-1, with D tentatively TRBD1 (5 bases). Germline V gives CDR1 SGHRS, CDR2 YFSETQ. This CDR3 contains 14 residues. Between the trimmed V and J ends, which lost 0 bases and 10 bases, there was a span of 16 bases. The CDR3 sequence is CASSLDVQGFAAFF. DNA of the CDR3: TGCGCCAGCAGCTTGGATGTCCAGGGCTTCGCAGCTTTCTTT.

The rearrangement uses TRBV2 and TRBJ1-5, with D maybe TRBD1 (5 bases). V was trimmed by 4 bases and J by 5 bases, leaving 15 bases between them. Germline assignment: CDR1 SNHLY and CDR2 FYNNEI. The CDR3 consists of 15 residues. CDR3 bases: TGTGCCAGCAGTGGCGTGCAGGCCAGGGATCAGCCCCAGCATTTT. Translating it yields CASSGVQARDQPQHF.

This clone was counted only a few times. The rearrangement uses TRBV28 and TRBJ2-3; 7 bases match TRBD1. Germline trimming cut 6 bases from V and 4 bases from J; bases unmatched to any gene: 7. This CDR3 has 14 residues. The germline V gene encodes CDR1 MDHEN and CDR2 SYDVKM. This chain's CDR3 is CASSLGTASDTQYF. The CDR3, as DNA: TGTGCCAGCAGCCTAGGGACAGCTTCAGATACGCAGTATTTT.

This clone turned up a few times. The chain joins TRBV6-6 to TRBJ2-3, with 7 positions matching TRBD2. Germline CDR1 is MNHNY and CDR2 is SVGAGI (reference sequence). This CDR3 spans 15 amino acids. V dropped 7 bases and J dropped 0; count of bases not matched to a gene: 7. CDR3: CASIHGGSSTDTQYF. The CDR3 DNA sequence: TGTGCCAGCATCCACGGGGGGTCTAGCACAGATACGCAGTATTTT.

This clone has just a few counts. The V call is TRBV7-9, the J call TRBJ2-7; no definite D call. V gave up 1 base and J gave up 0 bases, with 10 bases separating them. Germline V gene sequence: CDR1 SEHNR, CDR2 FQNEAQ (reference sequence). CDR3 length: 15 amino acids. In DNA, the CDR3 is TGTGCCAGCAGCTTAGACATGTTCCTCTCCTACGAGCAGTACTTC. This sequence encodes CASSLDMFLSYEQYF.

V gene TRBV18 combines with J gene TRBJ1-1, with TRBD1 matching over 9 bases. CDR1 is KGHSH, CDR2 LQKENI, per germline. With V trimmed by 0 bases and J by 4 bases, 3 bases remained unmatched. The CDR3 covers 15 residues. The CDR3: CASSPPGQGGTEAFF. CDR3 DNA sequence: TGTGCCAGCTCACCACCGGGACAGGGCGGCACTGAAGCTTTCTTT. Supplemented by reference TRBV18 and TRBJ1-1, the full variable domain reads NAGVMQNPRHLVRRRGQEARLRCSPMKGHSHVYWYRQLPEEGLKFMVYLQKENIIDESGMPKERFSAEFPKEGPSILRIQQVVRGDSAAYFCASSPPGQGGTEAFFGQGTRLTVV.

The chain has TRBV28 and TRBJ2-5, with TRBD1 matching 7 bases. CDR3 size: 14 residues. Germline CDR1 is MDHEN and CDR2 is SYDVKM. V lost 6 bases, J lost 2 bases, and 6 bases stayed unmatched. The CDR3 loop is CASRIPGQQETQYF. In DNA, the CDR3 is TGTGCCAGCAGGATTCCGGGACAGCAAGAGACCCAGTACTTC.

This clone was observed a handful of times. The rearrangement joins TRBV6-5 to TRBJ1-5; perhaps TRBD1 as D (5 bases). The CDR3 loop spans 14 amino acids. V lost 5 bases, J lost 2 bases, and 10 bases lay in between. The germline V gene has CDR1 MNHEY and CDR2 SVGAGI. The CDR3 DNA follows: TGTGCCAGCAGTCGGGGGGAGCGCAATCAGCCCCAGCATTTT. Its translation is CASSRGERNQPQHF.

The chain recombines TRBV5-4 with TRBJ2-3, with D maybe TRBD2 (6 bases). CDR3 length: 16 residues. Germline assignment: CDR1 SGHNT and CDR2 YYREEE (reference sequence). Trimming took 1 base from V and 1 from J, leaving 13 bases between them. The CDR3 sequence is CASSLRLAKRTDTQYF. The CDR3 nucleotides read TGTGCCAGCAGCTTGCGCCTAGCGAAACGCACAGATACGCAGTATTTT.

A few counts support this clone. This sequence joins TRBV5-8 and TRBJ2-3; D may be TRBD1 (6 bases). The CDR3 has 18 amino acids. Trimming took 3 bases from V and 5 from J, leaving 25 bases between them. Germline CDR1 reads SGHTS; CDR2 reads YDEGEE. The chain's CDR3 is CASSSALQGFTHRDTQYF. CDR3 in DNA: TGTGCCAGCAGCTCAGCCCTACAGGGCTTCACACACCGAGATACGCAGTATTTT.

This sequence joins TRBV6-5 and TRBJ1-1; the D is unclear. CDR3 length: 14 amino acids. Between the trimmed V and J ends, which lost 2 bases and 6 bases, there was a span of 13 bases. Germline CDR1 and CDR2: MNHEY and SVGAGI. CDR3 loop: CASSYGSNRAEAFF. The DNA for the CDR3 is TGTGCCAGCAGTTACGGTTCTAACAGAGCTGAAGCTTTCTTT.

This clone has a handful of counts. The chain joins TRBV18 to TRBJ2-5; 14 positions match TRBD2. This CDR3 has 16 amino acids. V gave up 3 bases and J gave up 4 bases; unmatched junction bases: 4. Germline V gene sequence: CDR1 KGHSH, CDR2 LQKENI. CDR3 residues: CASSPRGLAGAETQYF. CDR3 sequence (DNA): TGTGCCAGCTCACCCCGGGGACTAGCGGGAGCAGAGACCCAGTACTTC.

V and J are TRBV28 and TRBJ2-3; D is possibly TRBD2 (6 bases). There are 19 residues in the CDR3. V lost 3 bases and J lost 1, with 23 bases in between. Germline V gene sequence: CDR1 MDHEN, CDR2 SYDVKM. CDR3 nucleotide sequence: TGTGCCAGCAGTTTGACCGGCGGGATGATCGAGACGGGCACAGATACGCAGTATTTT. It encodes CASSLTGGMIETGTDTQYF.

This clone has only one observation. The CDR3 coding sequence is TGTGCCAGTAGTATACGTACTAGCGGGAGGAACAATGAGCAGTTCTTC. This gives the protein CASSIRTSGRNNEQFF. This chain uses TRBV19 with TRBJ2-1; 12 bases are shared with TRBD2. This CDR3 region has 16 residues. The V gene's germline CDR1 is LNHDA and CDR2 SQIVND (reference sequence). V trimming: 2 bases; J trimming: 5 bases; junction bases outside the gene matches: 4.

This clone was recorded a few times. J is TRBJ2-3 and V is TRBV10-3; perhaps TRBD1 as D (5 bases). V lost 6 bases and J lost 2, with 24 bases in between. CDR1 is ENHRY and CDR2 is SYGVKD in the germline V gene. This CDR3 has 18 residues. DNA of the CDR3: TGTGCCATCAGGTCACTCCGGACAACATCCAATAACACAGATACGCAGTATTTT. Its protein is CAIRSLRTTSNNTDTQYF.

The V call is TRBV5-6, the J call TRBJ2-1; 10 nucleotides agree with TRBD2. The CDR3 totals 15 residues. V trimming: 0 bases; J trimming: 9 bases; junction bases outside the gene matches: 6. Per germline, CDR1 SGHDT and CDR2 YYEEEE. The CDR3 nucleotides read TGTGCCAGCAGCTTGGTTCTAGCGGGAGACGGTGAGCAGTTCTTC. It yields the protein CASSLVLAGDGEQFF.

V is TRBV7-3 and J is TRBJ2-3; 7 bases map to TRBD1. With 1 base clipped from V and 4 bases from J, the junction kept 2 bases outside the gene matches. Germline V CDR1 and CDR2: SGHTA, FQGTGA. The CDR3 is 14 residues long. The CDR3 DNA follows: TGTGCCAGCAGCTTAAACCAGGGGGCAGATACGCAGTATTTT. This codes for CASSLNQGADTQYF.